Following are 11 T cell receptor beta chains from one sample sequenced in a study of PD-L1 blockade in urothelial cancer. Documented time point: peripheral blood 6 weeks after treatment start. Measured with immunoSEQ multiplex PCR; TCRdb has only the in-frame clones, and not every one. This sample has some 51,000 clones; around 90% occur once, and the top ten carry 2.4%. The sequences come from PBMCs, collected around atezolizumab (anti-PD-L1) treatment. The receptors were gathered from a man aged 55-75 years with urothelial cancer.

The V call is TRBV13, the J call TRBJ1-3, with D tentatively TRBD1 (5 bases). V shed 5 bases and J shed 0 bases, with 14 bases lying between them. Germline V gene lookup returns CDR1 PRHDT and CDR2 FYEKMQ (reference sequence). The CDR3 contains 16 residues. CDR3 bases: TGTGCCAGCAGCCCCCGGACACTTCACTCTGGAAACACCATATATTTT. Its protein is CASSPRTLHSGNTIYF.

The chain recombines TRBV7-2 with TRBJ2-5, with 8 bases identical to TRBD2. Looked up from germline, CDR1 is SGHTA and CDR2 is FQGNSA. V was pared by 2 bases and J by 5 bases, with 7 bases of the junction left unmatched. The CDR3 sequence is 15 residues long. The CDR3 region has the DNA TGTGCCAGCAGCTTATCAGGGACTAGGCCTGAGACCCAGTACTTC. Translation gives CASSLSGTRPETQYF. Full variable domain (remainder filled in from reference TRBV7-2 and TRBJ2-5): GAGVSQSPSNKVTEKGKDVELRCDPISGHTALYWYRQSLGQGLEFLIYFQGNSAPDKSGLPSDRFSAERTGGSVSTLTIQRTQQEDSAVYLCASSLSGTRPETQYFGPGTRLLVL.

V is TRBV6-6 and J is TRBJ2-3; D gene ambiguous. V was clipped by 9 bases and J by 1 base, with 17 bases between them. The CDR3 loop spans 15 amino acids. Germline V gene sequence: CDR1 MNHNY, CDR2 SVGAGI (reference sequence). CDR3 sequence reads: CASERLATGTDTQYF. In DNA form, the CDR3 reads TGTGCCAGTGAGAGACTCGCGACGGGCACAGATACGCAGTATTTT.

V is TRBV9 and J is TRBJ2-3; perhaps TRBD2 as D (5 bases). This CDR3 comprises 14 residues. Germline V lookup: CDR1 SGDLS, CDR2 YYNGEE. The V gene lost 6 bases and the J gene lost 4 bases, with 15 bases spanning the gap. The CDR3 loop is CASTPGFRSDTQYF. The CDR3 region has the DNA TGTGCCAGCACCCCGGGGTTCCGGTCAGATACGCAGTATTTT. Looking up the rest from reference TRBV9 and TRBJ2-3 gives the full variable domain: DSGVTQTPKHLITATGQRVTLRCSPRSGDLSVYWYQQSLDQGLQFLIQYYNGEERAKGNILERFSAQQFPDLHSELNLSSLELGDSALYFCASTPGFRSDTQYFGPGTRLTVL.

The chain uses TRBV19 and TRBJ2-5, with TRBD1 identical over 7 bases. This CDR3 contains 13 residues. The junction had 2 bases not matched to a gene; V was cut back by 4 bases and J by 3 bases. Germline V gives CDR1 LNHDA, CDR2 SQIVND (reference sequence). For the CDR3, the DNA is TGTGCCAGTAGTAAAGACAGGGAAGAGACCCAGTACTTC. It codes for CASSKDREETQYF. The full variable domain, with the rest looked up from reference TRBV19 and TRBJ2-5, is DGGITQSPKYLFRKEGQNVTLSCEQNLNHDAMYWYRQDPGQGLRLIYYSQIVNDFQKGDIAEGYSVSREKKESFPLTVTSAQKNPTAFYLCASSKDREETQYFGPGTRLLVL.

This chain uses TRBV5-1 with TRBJ2-7, with TRBD2 matching 14 bases. Germline loops: CDR1 SGHRS, CDR2 YFSETQ. Germline trimming cut 4 bases from V and 4 bases from J; bases unmatched to any gene: 7. The length of the CDR3 is 16 residues. The CDR3 DNA is TGCGCCAGCAGCAGGGGACTAGCGGGAGAGCTTTACGAGCAGTACTTC. Its translation: CASSRGLAGELYEQYF. Variable domain in full (rest from reference TRBV5-1 and TRBJ2-7): KAGVTQTPRYLIKTRGQQVTLSCSPISGHRSVSWYQQTPGQGLQFLFEYFSETQRNKGNFPGRFSGRQFSNSRSEMNVSTLELGDSALYLCASSRGLAGELYEQYFGPGTRLTVT.

The rearrangement joins TRBV7-9 to TRBJ2-7; D perhaps matches TRBD1 (5 bases). Germline CDR1 reads SEHNR; CDR2 reads FQNEAQ (reference sequence). V dropped 2 bases and J dropped 2 bases, with 10 bases sitting between them. The CDR3 loop spans 14 amino acids. CDR3 nucleotide sequence: TGTGCCAGCAGCTTAAACGACAGACCCTACGAGCAGTACTTC. Encoded protein: CASSLNDRPYEQYF.

This clone was counted a single time. The V and J genes are TRBV7-3 and TRBJ2-5, with 10 bases that match TRBD2. Trimming at V came to 10 bases and at J to 5 bases, leaving 19 bases not matched to a gene. Germline V CDR1 and CDR2: SGHTA, FQGTGA. The CDR3 is made up of 17 amino acids. Here the CDR3 reads CATLTGSAGGIYETQYF. The DNA of the CDR3 is TGTGCCACCCTGACCGGATCAGCGGGGGGGATATATGAGACCCAGTACTTC.

The chain joins TRBV10-2 to TRBJ2-3; 11 bases line up with TRBD2. The CDR3 consists of 16 residues. Germline-derived CDR1 and CDR2 are WSHSY and SAAADI. After removal of 4 bases from V and 2 bases from J, the junction contained 5 bases not matched to a gene. The CDR3 region has the DNA TGCGCCAGCAGTGGGGGACTAGCGGAATACACAGATACGCAGTATTTT. It translates to CASSGGLAEYTDTQYF.

This rearrangement joins TRBV11-2 to TRBJ2-1; 11 nucleotides match TRBD2. This CDR3 region has 16 residues. The V gene end was trimmed by 4 bases and the J gene end by 4 bases; junction bases not matched to a gene: 6. In germline, CDR1 is SGHAT, CDR2 FQNNGV. The CDR3 sequence: CASSSRLAGIYNEQFF. The CDR3 coding sequence is TGTGCCAGCAGCTCACGACTAGCGGGGATATACAATGAGCAGTTCTTC.

This chain joins TRBV19 and TRBJ1-2, with D tentatively TRBD1 (6 bases). Germline lookup yields CDR1 LNHDA and CDR2 SQIVND (reference sequence). Trimming took 7 bases from V and 2 from J, leaving 11 bases between them. The CDR3 covers 13 residues. The CDR3 reads CASKTTGNYGYTF. For the CDR3, the DNA is TGTGCCAGTAAAACCACAGGGAACTATGGCTACACCTTC.